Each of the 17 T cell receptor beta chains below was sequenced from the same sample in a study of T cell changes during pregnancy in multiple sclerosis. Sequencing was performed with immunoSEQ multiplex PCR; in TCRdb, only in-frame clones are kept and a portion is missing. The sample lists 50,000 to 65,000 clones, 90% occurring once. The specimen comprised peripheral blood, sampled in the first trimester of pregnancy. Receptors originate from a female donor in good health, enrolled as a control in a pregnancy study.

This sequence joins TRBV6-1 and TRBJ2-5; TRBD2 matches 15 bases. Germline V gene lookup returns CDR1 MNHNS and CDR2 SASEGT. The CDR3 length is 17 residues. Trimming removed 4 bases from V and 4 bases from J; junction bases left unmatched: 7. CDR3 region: CASSGHLGLAGGETQYF. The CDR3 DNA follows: TGTGCCAGCAGTGGCCACTTGGGACTAGCGGGAGGAGAGACCCAGTACTTC.

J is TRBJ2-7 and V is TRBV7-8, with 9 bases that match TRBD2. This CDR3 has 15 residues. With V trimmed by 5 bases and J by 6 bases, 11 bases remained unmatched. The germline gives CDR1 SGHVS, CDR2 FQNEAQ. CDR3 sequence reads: CASSPGAGGPSEQYF. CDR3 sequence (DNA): TGTGCCAGCAGCCCGGGGGCGGGAGGGCCGAGCGAGCAGTACTTC.

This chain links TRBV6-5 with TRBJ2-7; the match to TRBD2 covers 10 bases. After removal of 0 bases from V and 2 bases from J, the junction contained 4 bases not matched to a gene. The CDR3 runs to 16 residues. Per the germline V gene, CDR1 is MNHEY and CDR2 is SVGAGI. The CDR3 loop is CASSYSSGGAPYEQYF. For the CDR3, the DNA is TGTGCCAGCAGTTACTCGAGCGGGGGGGCCCCCTACGAGCAGTACTTC.

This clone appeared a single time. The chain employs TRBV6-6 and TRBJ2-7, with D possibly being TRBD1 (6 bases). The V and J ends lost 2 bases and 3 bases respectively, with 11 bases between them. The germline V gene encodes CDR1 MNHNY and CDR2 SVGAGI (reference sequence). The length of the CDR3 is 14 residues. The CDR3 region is CASSYDTGYYEQYF. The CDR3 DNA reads TGTGCCAGCAGTTACGACACAGGGTACTACGAGCAGTACTTC.

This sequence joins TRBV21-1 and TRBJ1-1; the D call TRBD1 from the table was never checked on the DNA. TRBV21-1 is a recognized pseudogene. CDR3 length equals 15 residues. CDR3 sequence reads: CASSKGRGSNTEAFF. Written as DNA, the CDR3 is TGTGCCAGCAGCAAAGGCAGGGGGTCGAACACTGAAGCTTTCTTT.

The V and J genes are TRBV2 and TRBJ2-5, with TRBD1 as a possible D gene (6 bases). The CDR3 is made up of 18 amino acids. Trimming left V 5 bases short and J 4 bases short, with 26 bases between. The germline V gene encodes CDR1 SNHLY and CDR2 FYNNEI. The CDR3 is CASSFSLLFDRLGETQYF. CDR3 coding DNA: TGTGCCAGCAGTTTCTCCCTTTTATTCGACAGGTTAGGAGAGACCCAGTACTTC.

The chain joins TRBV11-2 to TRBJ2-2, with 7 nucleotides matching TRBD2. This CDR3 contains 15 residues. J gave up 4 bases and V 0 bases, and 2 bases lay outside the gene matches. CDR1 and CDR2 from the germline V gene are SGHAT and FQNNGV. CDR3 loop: CASSLEGLSTGELFF. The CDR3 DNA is TGTGCCAGCAGCTTAGAGGGACTAAGCACCGGGGAGCTGTTTTTT.

This chain's CDR3 is CASIRRGSGGLKETQYF. CDR3 nucleotides: TGTGCCAGCATCCGTAGGGGTAGCGGGGGTCTCAAAGAGACCCAGTACTTC. The chain carries TRBV5-4 and TRBJ2-5, with 9 bases fitting TRBD2. CDR3 length: 17 residues. V dropped 6 bases and J dropped 3; count of bases not matched to a gene: 15. CDR1 and CDR2 from the germline V gene are SGHNT and YYREEE (reference sequence).

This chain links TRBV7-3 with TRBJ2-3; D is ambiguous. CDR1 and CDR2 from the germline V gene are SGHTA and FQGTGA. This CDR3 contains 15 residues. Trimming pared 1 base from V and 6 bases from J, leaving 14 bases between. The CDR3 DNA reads TGTGCCAGCAGCTTAAACCGCCCTCCTGGCGATACGCAGTATTTT. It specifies CASSLNRPPGDTQYF. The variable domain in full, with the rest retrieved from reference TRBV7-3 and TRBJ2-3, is GAGVSQTPSNKVTEKGKYVELRCDPISGHTALYWYRQSLGQGPEFLIYFQGTGAADDSGLPNDRFFAVRPEGSVSTLKIQRTERGDSAVYLCASSLNRPPGDTQYFGPGTRLTVL.

Here the CDR3 reads CASSWGDRVWTEAFF. Here the CDR3 DNA reads TGTGCCAGCAGCTGGGGGGACAGGGTTTGGACTGAAGCTTTCTTT. The chain has TRBV5-6 and TRBJ1-1, with TRBD1 identical over 9 bases. The CDR3 covers 15 residues. V trimming: 3 bases; J trimming: 5 bases; junction bases outside the gene matches: 8. Germline V lookup: CDR1 SGHDT, CDR2 YYEEEE. Drawing the rest from reference TRBV5-6 and TRBJ1-1, the complete variable domain is DAGVTQSPTHLIKTRGQQVTLRCSPKSGHDTVSWYQQALGQGPQFIFQYYEEEERQRGNFPDRFSGHQFPNYSSELNVNALLLGDSALYLCASSWGDRVWTEAFFGQGTRLTVV.

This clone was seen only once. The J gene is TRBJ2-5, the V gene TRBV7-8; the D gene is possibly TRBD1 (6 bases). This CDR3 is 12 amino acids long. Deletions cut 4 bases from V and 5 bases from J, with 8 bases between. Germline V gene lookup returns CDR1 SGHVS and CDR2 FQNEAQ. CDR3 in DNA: TGTGCCAGCAGCTCCAGGGGTGAGACCCAGTACTTC. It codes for CASSSRGETQYF.

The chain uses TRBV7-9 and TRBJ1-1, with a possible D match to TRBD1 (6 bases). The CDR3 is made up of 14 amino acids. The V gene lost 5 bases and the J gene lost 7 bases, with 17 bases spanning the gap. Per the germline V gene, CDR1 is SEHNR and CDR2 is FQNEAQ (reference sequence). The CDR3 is CASSLEAGGVEAFF. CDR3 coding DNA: TGTGCCAGCAGCCTAGAGGCGGGGGGCGTTGAAGCTTTCTTT.

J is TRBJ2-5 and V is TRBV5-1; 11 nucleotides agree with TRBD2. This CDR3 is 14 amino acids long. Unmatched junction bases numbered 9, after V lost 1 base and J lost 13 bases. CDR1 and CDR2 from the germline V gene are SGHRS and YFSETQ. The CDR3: CASSLSASGRTMYF. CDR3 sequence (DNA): TGCGCCAGCAGCTTGTCGGCTAGCGGGAGGACCATGTACTTC.

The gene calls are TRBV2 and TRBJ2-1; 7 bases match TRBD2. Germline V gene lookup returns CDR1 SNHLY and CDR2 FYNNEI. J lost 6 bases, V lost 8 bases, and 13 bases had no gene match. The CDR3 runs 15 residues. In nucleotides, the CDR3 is TGTGCCAGCCTTACTAGACTAGCTGGTCGCAATGAGCAGTTCTTC. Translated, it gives CASLTRLAGRNEQFF.

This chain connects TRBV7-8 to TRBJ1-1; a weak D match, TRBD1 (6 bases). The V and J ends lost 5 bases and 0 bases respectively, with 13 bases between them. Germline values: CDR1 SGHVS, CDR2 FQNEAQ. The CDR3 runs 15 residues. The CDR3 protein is CASSAYRAMNTEAFF. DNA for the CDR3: TGTGCCAGCAGCGCCTACAGGGCCATGAACACTGAAGCTTTCTTT. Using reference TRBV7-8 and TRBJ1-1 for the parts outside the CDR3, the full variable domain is GAGVSQSPRYKVAKRGQDVALRCDPISGHVSLFWYQQALGQGPEFLTYFQNEAQLDKSGLPSDRFFAERPEGSVSTLKIQRTQQEDSAVYLCASSAYRAMNTEAFFGQGTRLTVV.

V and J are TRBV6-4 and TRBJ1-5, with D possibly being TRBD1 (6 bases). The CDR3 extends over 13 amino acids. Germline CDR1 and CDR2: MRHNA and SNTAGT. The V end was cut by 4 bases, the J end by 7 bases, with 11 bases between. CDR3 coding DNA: TGTGCCAGCAGTGTGAGGGGGGGACAGCCCCAGCATTTT. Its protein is CASSVRGGQPQHF.

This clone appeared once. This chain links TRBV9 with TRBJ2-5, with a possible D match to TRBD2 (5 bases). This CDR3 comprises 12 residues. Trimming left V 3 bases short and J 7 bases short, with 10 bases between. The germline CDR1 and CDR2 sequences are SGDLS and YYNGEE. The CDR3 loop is CASSGLSGTQYF. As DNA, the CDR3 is TGTGCCAGCAGCGGACTATCGGGGACCCAGTACTTC.